This TCR beta chain was obtained from a study of blood T cell repertoires in COVID-19. Study background: The United States, Italy and Spain provided the acute and convalescent COVID-19 samples.

Those enrolled, adults aged about 18 to 89 years, came from around 24 US areas. This CDR3 comprises 14 residues. Germline V lookup: CDR1 SGHTS, CDR2 YDEGEE. V lost 4 bases to trimming and J lost 11 bases, with 21 bases between them. This table comes from immunoSEQ multiplex PCR, and its TCRdb copy is limited to in-frame clones, with some not included. This table holds 400,000 to 550,000 clones, roughly 87% found once. The chain combines TRBV5-8 with TRBJ1-1; the D gene is possibly TRBD1 (6 bases). The TCR sequence derives from a woman under 30 with acute COVID-19. Sequencing used PBMCs or T cells enriched from blood (not recorded which). The CDR3 coding sequence is TGTGCCAGCAGCCTACAGGGTAAAACTGGTTGGGCTTTCTTT. This codes for CASSLQGKTGWAFF.